A selection of T cell receptor beta chains follows, all from one sample in a study of EBV T-cell therapy then PD-1 blockade in nasopharyngeal carcinoma. Assay used: immunoSEQ multiplex PCR; TCRdb lists only in-frame clones, some missing. The data contain roughly 21,000 clones, nearly 85% of them singletons. These receptors' antigens are unknown. Specimen: CD8+ T cells from blood, collected around day 60 from a patient whose treatment included autologous EBV-specific T cells and nivolumab. The receptors derive from a man aged 40-49 years with nasopharyngeal carcinoma. The CDR3 runs from the conserved cysteine through the conserved F or W. The D gene is left open where the match is weak. Clone size is stated in some rows and not others, as once, few, many or a class when expanded.

>TRBJ2-7|TRBV19|-|TRBD1
TGTGCCAGTAGTACCCGGGACAGTACCTACGAGCAGTACTTC
CASSTRDSTYEQYF
>TRBJ1-2|TRBV13|once|TRBD1
TGTGCCAGCAGCTTAGGTTCCTTACCGGGACAGGACTATGGCTACACCTTC
CASSLGSLPGQDYGYTF
>TRBJ2-6|TRBV7-3|-|TRBD1
TGTGCCAGCAGCTTAAGAGGACAGGGGGCGAGTGGGGCCAACGTCCTGACTTTC
CASSLRGQGASGANVLTF
>TRBJ1-3|TRBV28|-|TRBD1
TGTGCCAGCACCTCCGGGCGCAGGGGGCTTGAAGGAAACACCATATATTTT
CASTSGRRGLEGNTIYF
>TRBJ2-5|TRBV25-1|-|-
TGTGCCAGCAGTGAAGGTGGGGGTGAGACCCAGTACTTC
CASSEGGGETQYF
>TRBJ1-1|TRBV6-1|-|-
TGTGCCAGCAGTGAACGAGGGGACGGTGTTGAAGCTTTCTTT
CASSERGDGVEAFF
>TRBJ1-5|TRBV6-2/TRBV6-3|-|TRBD1
TGTGCCAGCAGCCCCGGGACAGGGGACAATCAGCCCCAGCATTTT
CASSPGTGDNQPQHF
>TRBJ2-7|TRBV4-1|-|-
TGCGCCAGCAGCCGGGGGGACAAGGCTCCTTACGAGCAGTACTTC
CASSRGDKAPYEQYF
>TRBJ1-2|TRBV19|-|-
TGTGCCAGTAGTATTTATTCCACAGGCTATGGCTACACCTTC
CASSIYSTGYGYTF
>TRBJ2-1|TRBV6-4|once|TRBD1
TGTGCCAGCAGTGAGAAGACAGGGGGCCATGAGCAGTTCTTC
CASSEKTGGHEQFF
>TRBJ2-7|TRBV7-9|-|-
TGTGCCAGCAGTCCCGGGGGCTCCTACGAGCAGTACTTC
CASSPGGSYEQYF
>TRBJ2-7|TRBV4-2|-|TRBD2
TGTGCCAGCAGCCCGGGACTAGCGGCCTACGAGCAGTACTTC
CASSPGLAAYEQYF
>TRBJ1-2|TRBV6-6|once|-
TGTGCCAGCAGTCCGCAGAAAACTAACTATGGCTACACCTTC
CASSPQKTNYGYTF
>TRBJ1-4|TRBV27|-|-
TGTGCCAGCATTCGTGCAGCAACTAATGAAAAACTGTTTTTT
CASIRAATNEKLFF
>TRBJ1-6|TRBV15|-|-
TGTGCCACCAGCAGAGGGGACCAGTTGAACTCACCCCTCCACTTT
CATSRGDQLNSPLHF
>TRBJ2-2|TRBV10-3|medium-sized|-
TGTGCCATCAGTGATGAGGGGCCCACCGGGGAGCTGTTTTTT
CAISDEGPTGELFF
>TRBJ2-3|TRBV9|-|-
TGTGCCAGCAGCCCCCGTGGTGCGCGCACAGATACGCAGTATTTT
CASSPRGARTDTQYF
>TRBJ1-3|TRBV2|-|-
TGTGCCAGCAGTGTCATTTTAGGCACCTCTGGAAACACCATATATTTT
CASSVILGTSGNTIYF
>TRBJ1-5|TRBV4-2|few|-
TGTGCCAGCAGCCAAGATGCCTCTCAGGGATTGGGGCCCCAGCATTTT
CASSQDASQGLGPQHF
>TRBJ2-2|TRBV10-3|-|-
TGTGCCATCATCCGGGAAACCGGGGAGCTGTTTTTT
CAIIRETGELFF
>TRBJ2-5|TRBV7-9|-|TRBD2
TGTGCCAGCAGCCCAACTAGCGGTGCCACAGAGACCCAGTACTTC
CASSPTSGATETQYF
>TRBJ2-2|TRBV2|-|TRBD1
TGTGCCAGCAGGGGACAGGGGGCGCGGGGCACCGGGGAGCTGTTTTTT
CASRGQGARGTGELFF
>TRBJ2-7|TRBV6-2/TRBV6-3|-|-
TGTGCCAGCAGTTATCTCTTCGGACCCTCCTACGAGCAGTACTTC
CASSYLFGPSYEQYF
>TRBJ2-7|TRBV14|medium-sized|-
TGTGCCAGCAGCCCCGCGGACCGACTCCGCGAGCAGTACTTC
CASSPADRLREQYF
>TRBJ1-5|TRBV15|-|-
TGTGCCACCAGCAGAGGCTGGGGGGAAGGGAATCAGCCCCAGCATTTT
CATSRGWGEGNQPQHF
>TRBJ2-7|TRBV7-9|-|TRBD2
TGTGCCAGCAGCTTAGCCCAGCGGGGGTACGAGCAGTACTTC
CASSLAQRGYEQYF
>TRBJ1-3|TRBV15|-|TRBD1
TGTGCCACCAGCAGAGGGGACAGTGGGGACACCATATATTTT
CATSRGDSGDTIYF
>TRBJ2-7|TRBV4-1|-|TRBD1
TGCGCCAGCAGCCAATGGCCGGGACAGGGGGTCTACGAGCAGTACTTC
CASSQWPGQGVYEQYF
>TRBJ2-5|TRBV7-2|-|-
TGTGCCAGCAGCTTCGGATCCGATAGGCGTACGGAGACCCAGTACTTC
CASSFGSDRRTETQYF
>TRBJ2-3|TRBV5-1|once|-
TGCGCCAGCAGCTTGCAGGGTACCTATAATACGCAGTATTTT
CASSLQGTYNTQYF
>TRBJ2-7|TRBV10-3|-|-
TGTGCCACCGGAACCGGGACCCAGGAGTACGAGCAGTACTTC
CATGTGTQEYEQYF
>TRBJ1-5|TRBV2|-|-
TGTGCCAGCAGTGAAGCCGCGAACAGTGCGGGGAATCAGCCCCAGCATTTT
CASSEAANSAGNQPQHF
>TRBJ2-1|TRBV2|-|-
TGTGCCAGCATTGGGGTAGGAAATGAGCAGTTCTTC
CASIGVGNEQFF
>TRBJ2-3|TRBV6-5|-|-
TGTGCCAGCAGTCCCCGAGGTGGGGCCCATACGCAGTATTTT
CASSPRGGAHTQYF
>TRBJ1-4|TRBV28|-|-
TGTGCCAGCAGTCTCGGGATTCAACGAACTAATGAAAAACTGTTTTTT
CASSLGIQRTNEKLFF
>TRBJ1-4|TRBV4-1|-|-
TGCGCCAACATTTACCTGGGTGAAAAACTGTTTTTT
CANIYLGEKLFF
>TRBJ2-7|TRBV9|-|-
TGTGCCAGCAGCCCAGCGGGCAGAACTGGAGAGCAGTACTTC
CASSPAGRTGEQYF
>TRBJ2-3|TRBV5-6|-|-
TGTGCCAGCAGCTTGGGTTCAGATACGCAGTATTTT
CASSLGSDTQYF
>TRBJ2-7|TRBV9|once|TRBD1
TGTGCCAGCAGCGTTCATTCCGGGACAGGGGCCTACGAGCAGTACTTC
CASSVHSGTGAYEQYF
>TRBJ2-7|TRBV27|-|-
TGTGCCAGCAGTCCCCTTGTACCCTCCGAGCAGTACTTC
CASSPLVPSEQYF
>TRBJ1-1|TRBV7-2|-|TRBD1
TGTGCCAGCAGCTTAAAGCCCCGGACAGGGAGGACTGAAGCTTTCTTT
CASSLKPRTGRTEAFF
>TRBJ2-7|TRBV5-6|-|-
TGTGCCAGCAGCTTGGGAGGCAGCTCCTACGAGCAGTACTTC
CASSLGGSSYEQYF
>TRBJ2-2|TRBV3-1/TRBV3-2|-|-
TGTGCCAGCAGCCAACCCGGTCCCACCCCCGGGGAGCTGTTTTTT
CASSQPGPTPGELFF
>TRBJ2-4|TRBV11-2|-|TRBD2
TGTGCCAGCAGCTTAGAGGGGAGCGGGGGTCAAGCCAAAAACATTCAGTACTTC
CASSLEGSGGQAKNIQYF
>TRBJ1-3|TRBV9|-|-
TGTGCCAGCAGCGTAGAAGGCGGGACTGGAAACACCATATATTTT
CASSVEGGTGNTIYF
>TRBJ2-1|TRBV6-2/TRBV6-3|once|-
TGTGCCAGCAGTTACTCAGGCTTTGATGAGCAGTTCTTC
CASSYSGFDEQFF
>TRBJ1-5|TRBV30|-|TRBD1
TGTGCCTGGAGTGACACAGGGGCCGGACAGGCGCTTCAGCCCCAGCATTTT
CAWSDTGAGQALQPQHF
>TRBJ2-3|TRBV4-1|-|-
TGCGCAACGGGGGCTAGCGTTCGCACAGATACGCAGTATTTT
CATGASVRTDTQYF
>TRBJ1-1|TRBV7-2|-|TRBD1
TGTGCCAGCAGCGTCCGGGACAGATTGAACACTGAAGCTTTCTTT
CASSVRDRLNTEAFF
>TRBJ2-7|TRBV6-2/TRBV6-3|few|-
TGTGCCAGCAGTTACTCGGGGGGCTCCTACGAGCAGTACTTC
CASSYSGGSYEQYF